The TCR beta chain under discussion was sequenced for a study of graft-versus-host responses after intestinal transplantation. TCRdb keeps only in-frame clones here, not all; method: immunoSEQ multiplex PCR. The sample carries about 38,000 clones, 83% recorded once. The CDR3 spans 11 residues. In germline, CDR1 is GTSNPN, CDR2 SVGIG (reference sequence). Trimming stripped 2 bases from V and 5 bases from J, with 7 bases between. The J gene is TRBJ2-7, the V gene TRBV30; D is ambiguous. The sequencing here drew on PBMCs, taken roughly 1,000 days after transplant. This TCR was sampled from a human patient who received an intestinal transplant, so some T cells may come from the graft donor. CDR3 loop: CAWSRSDEQYF. Here the CDR3 DNA reads TGTGCCTGGAGTAGGAGCGACGAGCAGTACTTC. The full variable domain, rest sourced from reference TRBV30 and TRBJ2-7, is SQTIHQWPATLVQPVGSPLSLECTVEGTSNPNLYWYRQAAGRGLQLLFYSVGIGQISSEVPQNLSASRPQDRQFILSSKKLLLSDSGFYLCAWSRSDEQYFGPGTRLTVT.